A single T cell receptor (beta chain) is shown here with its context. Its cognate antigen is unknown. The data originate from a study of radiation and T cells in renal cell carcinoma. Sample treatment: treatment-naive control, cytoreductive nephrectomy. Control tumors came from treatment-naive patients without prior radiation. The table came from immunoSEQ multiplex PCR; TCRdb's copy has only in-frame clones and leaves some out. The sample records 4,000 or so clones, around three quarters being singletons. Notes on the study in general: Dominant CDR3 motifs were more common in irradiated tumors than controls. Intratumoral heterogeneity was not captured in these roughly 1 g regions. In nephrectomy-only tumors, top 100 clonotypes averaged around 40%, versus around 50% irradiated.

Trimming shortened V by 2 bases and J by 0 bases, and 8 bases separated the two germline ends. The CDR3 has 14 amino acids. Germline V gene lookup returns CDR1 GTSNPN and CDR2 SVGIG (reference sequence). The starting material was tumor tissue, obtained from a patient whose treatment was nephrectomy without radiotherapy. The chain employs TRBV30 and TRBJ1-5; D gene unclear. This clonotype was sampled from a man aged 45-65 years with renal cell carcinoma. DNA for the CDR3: TGTGCCTGGAGTTTTCCTCATAGCAATCAGCCCCAGCATTTT. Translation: CAWSFPHSNQPQHF.